Listed here are 18 T cell receptor beta chains from one sample, sequenced in a study of cytomegalovirus exposure and HLA in healthy donors. 13 Jbeta primers and 60 Vbeta primers were used for the PCR. Measured with immunoSEQ multiplex PCR; TCRdb has only the in-frame clones, and not every one. The sample contains over 120,000 clones, over 80% of which appear only once. Specimen: PBMCs. These receptor sequences come from a woman aged 30 to 39 in good health and CMV-seronegative.

This chain uses TRBV19 with TRBJ2-2; TRBD1 agrees at 10 bases. The CDR3 runs 17 residues. Germline V gene data show CDR1 as LNHDA and CDR2 as SQIVND (reference sequence). After removal of 9 bases from V and 4 bases from J, the junction contained 14 bases not matched to a gene. The CDR3 nucleotides read TGTGCCAGGGGGGACAGGGGCCAGCCCCGAGGCACCGGGGAGCTGTTTTTT. Protein sequence: CARGDRGQPRGTGELFF.

This chain uses TRBV23-1 with TRBJ2-7; tentative D call: TRBD1 (6 bases). TRBV23-1 carries the ORF label, with uncertain function. Deletions cut 2 bases from V and 6 bases from J, with 14 bases between. The CDR3 spans 14 residues. The CDR3 sequence: CASSQPQTGTEQYF. The DNA of the CDR3 is TGCGCCAGCAGTCAACCTCAAACAGGGACCGAGCAGTACTTC.

The chain employs TRBV6-1 and TRBJ1-6; D uncertain. Germline V gene sequence: CDR1 MNHNS, CDR2 SASEGT. The length of the CDR3 is 13 residues. V was shortened by 2 bases and J by 7 bases, with 6 bases between the two germline ends. Here the CDR3 DNA reads TGTGCCAGCAGTGAAACAGCCAATTCACCCCTCCACTTT. This codes for CASSETANSPLHF.

The chain employs TRBV5-1 and TRBJ1-1; 8 nucleotides agree with TRBD1. Trimming at V came to 4 bases and at J to 7 bases, leaving 6 bases not matched to a gene. Germline assignment: CDR1 SGHRS and CDR2 YFSETQ. The CDR3 length is 13 residues. The CDR3: CASSRNDRGEAFF. In nucleotides, the CDR3 is TGCGCCAGCAGCCGTAACGACAGGGGTGAAGCTTTCTTT. The full variable domain, completed using reference TRBV5-1 and TRBJ1-1, is KAGVTQTPRYLIKTRGQQVTLSCSPISGHRSVSWYQQTPGQGLQFLFEYFSETQRNKGNFPGRFSGRQFSNSRSEMNVSTLELGDSALYLCASSRNDRGEAFFGQGTRLTVV.

This chain connects TRBV7-3 to TRBJ2-3; TRBD2 matches at 8 bases. Germline loops: CDR1 SGHTA, CDR2 FQGTGA. Trimming removed 2 bases from V and 2 bases from J; junction bases left unmatched: 3. This CDR3 region has 15 residues. This chain's CDR3 is CASSLGGRFTDTQYF. In DNA, the CDR3 is TGTGCCAGCAGCTTAGGCGGGAGGTTCACAGATACGCAGTATTTT. The whole variable domain, remainder taken from reference TRBV7-3 and TRBJ2-3, is GAGVSQTPSNKVTEKGKYVELRCDPISGHTALYWYRQSLGQGPEFLIYFQGTGAADDSGLPNDRFFAVRPEGSVSTLKIQRTERGDSAVYLCASSLGGRFTDTQYFGPGTRLTVL.

This clone was picked up one time. The chain uses TRBV7-8 and TRBJ2-2; 7 bases are shared with TRBD1. Germline CDR1 SGHVS, CDR2 FQNEAQ. The CDR3 has 16 amino acids. With V trimmed by 5 bases and J by 9 bases, 15 bases remained unmatched. Here the CDR3 DNA reads TGTGCCAGCAGCGGGCGGACAGGAAAGAGGCGCAGGGAGCTGTTTTTT. This gives the protein CASSGRTGKRRRELFF.

The rearrangement uses TRBV28 and TRBJ1-5; D uncertain. Trimming took off 6 bases at V and 3 bases at J, with 12 bases between the two ends. The CDR3 length is 14 residues. Germline CDR1 MDHEN, CDR2 SYDVKM. In DNA form, the CDR3 reads TGTGCCAGCAGGACTCGGGTAAACAATCAGCCCCAGCATTTT. This encodes CASRTRVNNQPQHF.

The rearrangement links TRBV28 to TRBJ1-5; no clear D. Germline CDR1 is MDHEN and CDR2 is SYDVKM. This CDR3 comprises 12 residues. Trimming pared 8 bases from V and 0 bases from J, leaving 5 bases between. The CDR3: CASPNSNQPQHF. In DNA form, the CDR3 reads TGTGCCAGCCCAAATAGCAATCAGCCCCAGCATTTT.

This sequence joins TRBV7-3 and TRBJ2-1, with D unclear. The V end lost 7 bases, the J end lost 4 bases, and 8 bases lay between the germline ends. This CDR3 contains 12 residues. The germline V gene encodes CDR1 SGHTA and CDR2 FQGTGA. The chain's CDR3 is CASKHIYNEQFF. In DNA form, the CDR3 reads TGTGCCAGCAAACACATTTACAATGAGCAGTTCTTC.

The rearrangement joins TRBV6-4 to TRBJ2-6; the match to TRBD1 covers 8 bases. The germline gives CDR1 MRHNA, CDR2 SNTAGT. The CDR3 has 16 amino acids. V lost 6 bases to trimming and J lost 2 bases; unmatched junction nucleotides: 6. The CDR3: CASSPTGVAGANVLTF. CDR3 bases: TGTGCCAGCAGCCCGACAGGGGTTGCTGGGGCCAACGTCCTGACTTTC.

The chain is built from TRBV5-1 and TRBJ2-3, with D maybe TRBD2 (7 bases). Trimming pared 6 bases from V and 1 base from J, leaving 12 bases between. Germline CDR1 SGHRS, CDR2 YFSETQ. CDR3 length: 14 residues. The chain's CDR3 is CASTLGGGTDTQYF. CDR3 nucleotides: TGCGCCAGCACCTTAGGGGGGGGCACAGATACGCAGTATTTT.

This clone turned up a few times. The chain joins TRBV4-3 to TRBJ2-3; D perhaps matches TRBD2 (5 bases). Germline V gene lookup returns CDR1 LGHNA and CDR2 YSLEER. Trimming stripped 3 bases from V and 6 bases from J, with 13 bases between. The CDR3 spans 14 residues. CDR3 nucleotide sequence: TGCGCCAGCAGCCAGCTCAATCAGCGGGATACGCAGTATTTT. It codes for CASSQLNQRDTQYF.

This chain links TRBV18 with TRBJ1-1; 7 bases agree with TRBD1. The CDR3 is 13 amino acids. Germline V lookup: CDR1 KGHSH, CDR2 LQKENI. J was trimmed by 5 bases and V by 5 bases; bases with no gene match: 5. CDR3 DNA sequence: TGTGCCAGCTCAAGAGACAGGGATACTGAAGCTTTCTTT. It codes for CASSRDRDTEAFF. Full variable domain (outside the CDR3, taken from reference TRBV18 and TRBJ1-1): NAGVMQNPRHLVRRRGQEARLRCSPMKGHSHVYWYRQLPEEGLKFMVYLQKENIIDESGMPKERFSAEFPKEGPSILRIQQVVRGDSAAYFCASSRDRDTEAFFGQGTRLTVV.

The genes are TRBV6-5 and TRBJ1-5, with unresolved D. The CDR3 runs 14 residues. The V and J ends lost 0 bases and 12 bases respectively, with 15 bases between them. Germline CDR1 is MNHEY and CDR2 is SVGAGI. The CDR3 protein is CASSYSQRERVQHF. CDR3 sequence (DNA): TGTGCCAGCAGTTACTCCCAACGGGAGAGAGTCCAGCATTTT.

This chain uses TRBV7-8 with TRBJ1-5; TRBD1 matches 11 bases. CDR1 is SGHVS, CDR2 FQNEAQ, per germline. The CDR3 has 16 residues. Trimming at V came to 4 bases and at J to 6 bases, leaving 8 bases not matched to a gene. CDR3 nucleotides: TGTGCCAGCAGCTACGGGGACAGGGGGTCCGGTCAGCCCCAGCATTTT. Translation gives CASSYGDRGSGQPQHF.

The rearrangement uses TRBV10-3 and TRBJ1-3; tentatively, D is TRBD1 (6 bases). Germline V CDR1 and CDR2: ENHRY, SYGVKD. This CDR3 is 16 amino acids long. V was trimmed by 4 bases and J by 0 bases, leaving 13 bases between them. The CDR3 here is CAISARGQGSGNTIYF. CDR3 DNA: TGTGCCATCAGTGCCAGGGGACAAGGCTCTGGAAACACCATATATTTT.

This chain joins TRBV4-2 and TRBJ2-7, with D possibly matching TRBD2 (5 bases). From germline, CDR1 is LGHNA and CDR2 YNFKEQ. V shed 1 base and J shed 5 bases, with 18 bases lying between them. The CDR3 extends over 16 amino acids. The CDR3 here is CASSQAKRTSTDEQYF. CDR3 nucleotides: TGTGCCAGCAGCCAAGCAAAGCGGACGAGTACAGACGAGCAGTACTTC.

J is TRBJ1-1 and V is TRBV7-2; D uncertain. Germline CDR1 reads SGHTA; CDR2 reads FQGNSA. CDR3 size: 16 residues. Trimming took 1 base from V and 4 from J, leaving 16 bases between them. CDR3 loop: CASSLGGPRRSTEAFF. As DNA, the CDR3 is TGTGCCAGCAGCTTAGGCGGGCCCCGGAGGAGCACTGAAGCTTTCTTT.